These T cell receptor beta chains were read from a single sample in a study of blood T cell repertoires in COVID-19. Method: immunoSEQ multiplex PCR; TCRdb's copy keeps in-frame clones and lacks some. The sample holds more than 250,000 clones, 70% to 90% seen once. What was sequenced was PBMCs or T cells enriched from blood (not recorded which). Receptors originate from a man aged 30 to 45 who had recovered from COVID-19. Each CDR3 is given with its conserved first and last residue. Fields, in order: clone size, J gene, D gene, V gene, CDR3 protein, CDR3 DNA. D genes are given only for firm matches. Only part of the rows carry a size: once, few, many, or a class if the clone is expanded.

size: -; J: TRBJ1-6; D: TRBD1; V: TRBV30; CDR3: CAWSVLPSIIGDPGQRNSPLHF; DNA: TGTGCCTGGAGTGTACTTCCGAGCATTATCGGGGATCCGGGACAGAGAAATTCACCCCTCCACTTT
size: -; J: TRBJ1-4; D: TRBD1; V: TRBV2; CDR3: CASSETRTGQGKLFF; DNA: TGTGCCAGCAGTGAAACGAGGACAGGGCAGGGAAAACTGTTTTTT
size: -; J: TRBJ1-1; D: -; V: TRBV5-5; CDR3: CASSLSTGGNTEAFF; DNA: TGTGCCAGCAGCTTGTCGACAGGTGGGAACACTGAAGCTTTCTTT
size: -; J: TRBJ1-5; D: -; V: TRBV5-4; CDR3: CASSWEGANQPQHF; DNA: TGTGCCAGCAGCTGGGAGGGTGCCAATCAGCCCCAGCATTTT
size: once; J: TRBJ1-1; D: TRBD1; V: TRBV10-3; CDR3: CAIGDLPGQMNTEAFF; DNA: TGTGCCATCGGGGATCTTCCGGGACAGATGAACACTGAAGCTTTCTTT
size: once; J: TRBJ2-1; D: -; V: TRBV7-2; CDR3: CASSRFGGRTNNEQFF; DNA: TGTGCCAGCAGCCGGTTTGGGGGGAGGACCAACAATGAGCAGTTCTTC
size: -; J: TRBJ1-1; D: -; V: TRBV5-6; CDR3: CASSLYAGQRTEAFF; DNA: TGTGCCAGCAGCTTGTACGCTGGACAGAGGACTGAAGCTTTCTTT
size: -; J: TRBJ2-3; D: -; V: TRBV11-3; CDR3: CASSRGSGTDTQYF; DNA: TGTGCCAGCAGCCGAGGGTCGGGCACAGATACGCAGTATTTT
size: -; J: TRBJ2-2; D: -; V: TRBV3-1/TRBV3-2; CDR3: CASSVHSTNTGELFF; DNA: TGTGCCAGCAGCGTCCACAGTACGAACACCGGGGAGCTGTTTTTT
size: -; J: TRBJ2-5; D: TRBD2; V: TRBV15; CDR3: CATSALAGVEETQYF; DNA: TGTGCCACCAGCGCCCTAGCGGGGGTCGAGGAGACCCAGTACTTC
size: -; J: TRBJ2-5; D: TRBD1; V: TRBV7-9; CDR3: CASSLDRGHQETQYF; DNA: TGTGCCAGCAGCTTAGACAGGGGCCACCAAGAGACCCAGTACTTC
size: once; J: TRBJ1-3; D: -; V: TRBV27; CDR3: CASSPWGGAGNTIYF; DNA: TGTGCCAGCAGCCCCTGGGGGGGCGCGGGAAACACCATATATTTT
size: -; J: TRBJ2-7; D: -; V: TRBV2; CDR3: CASSEVLQGLSYEQYF; DNA: TGTGCCAGCAGTGAAGTACTCCAGGGCTTATCCTACGAGCAGTACTTC
size: -; J: TRBJ1-6; D: TRBD1; V: TRBV5-4; CDR3: CASSYDRGYSPLHF; DNA: TGTGCCAGCAGCTACGACAGGGGCTACTCACCCCTCCACTTT
size: -; J: TRBJ1-1; D: TRBD1; V: TRBV5-1; CDR3: CASSFTGAANTEAFF; DNA: TGCGCCAGCAGCTTTACAGGGGCCGCGAACACTGAAGCTTTCTTT
size: -; J: TRBJ2-1; D: -; V: TRBV15; CDR3: CATSRDDSNNEQFF; DNA: TGTGCCACCAGCAGAGATGATTCTAACAATGAGCAGTTCTTC
size: -; J: TRBJ1-1; D: -; V: TRBV18; CDR3: CASSRGVSGGNTEAFF; DNA: TGTGCCAGCTCACGGGGGGTATCCGGAGGCAACACTGAAGCTTTCTTT
size: -; J: TRBJ2-1; D: -; V: TRBV30; CDR3: CAWSRLYNEQFF; DNA: TGTGCCTGGAGTCGACTTTACAATGAGCAGTTCTTC
size: -; J: TRBJ1-2; D: -; V: TRBV29-1; CDR3: CSAEPGHNYGYTF; DNA: TGCAGCGCCGAACCAGGACATAACTATGGCTACACCTTC
size: once; J: TRBJ2-2; D: -; V: TRBV6-5; CDR3: CASSYLNTGELFF; DNA: TGTGCCAGCAGTTATCTTAACACCGGGGAGCTGTTTTTT
size: once; J: TRBJ1-4; D: TRBD1; V: TRBV27; CDR3: CASTRQGYEKLFF; DNA: TGTGCCAGCACCCGACAGGGGTATGAAAAACTGTTTTTT
size: -; J: TRBJ2-5; D: -; V: TRBV4-1; CDR3: CASSQGGQPQETQYF; DNA: TGCGCCAGCAGCCAAGGGGGGCAGCCTCAAGAGACCCAGTACTTC
size: -; J: TRBJ1-2; D: -; V: TRBV7-8; CDR3: CASSPGRVGGYTF; DNA: TGTGCCAGCAGTCCAGGCAGGGTGGGAGGCTACACCTTC
size: -; J: TRBJ2-1; D: TRBD2; V: TRBV7-9; CDR3: CASSSGTSGGAGEQFF; DNA: TGTGCCAGCAGCTCCGGGACTAGCGGGGGGGCGGGTGAGCAGTTCTTC
size: -; J: TRBJ1-2; D: -; V: TRBV6-5; CDR3: CASSYSGAGKAYGYTF; DNA: TGTGCCAGCAGTTACTCGGGGGCAGGGAAGGCGTATGGCTACACCTTC
size: -; J: TRBJ1-1; D: TRBD1; V: TRBV5-1; CDR3: CASSTGQGESEAFF; DNA: TGCGCCAGCAGCACCGGACAGGGAGAGTCTGAAGCTTTCTTT
size: -; J: TRBJ1-1; D: -; V: TRBV20-1; CDR3: CSASYLNTEAFF; DNA: TGCAGTGCTAGTTATCTGAACACTGAAGCTTTCTTT
size: -; J: TRBJ2-1; D: TRBD2; V: TRBV7-3; CDR3: CASSLAGVNNEQFF; DNA: TGTGCCAGCAGCTTAGCGGGGGTCAACAATGAGCAGTTCTTC
size: once; J: TRBJ2-3; D: TRBD1; V: TRBV19; CDR3: CASSIYGQGAADTQYF; DNA: TGTGCCAGTAGTATATACGGACAGGGGGCTGCAGATACGCAGTATTTT
size: -; J: TRBJ2-1; D: -; V: TRBV7-2; CDR3: CASSLGWTKQFF; DNA: TGTGCCAGCAGCTTAGGATGGACAAAGCAGTTCTTC
size: -; J: TRBJ2-1; D: -; V: TRBV24-1; CDR3: CATSDWGQYNEQFF; DNA: TGTGCCACCAGTGATTGGGGCCAATACAATGAGCAGTTCTTC
size: -; J: TRBJ1-2; D: -; V: TRBV18; CDR3: CASSEDTNYGYTF; DNA: TGTGCCAGCTCAGAGGACACGAACTATGGCTACACCTTC
size: -; J: TRBJ2-2; D: -; V: TRBV7-9; CDR3: CASSPYKERNTGELFF; DNA: TGTGCCAGCAGCCCGTACAAAGAACGAAACACCGGGGAGCTGTTTTTT
size: -; J: TRBJ1-5; D: TRBD1; V: TRBV6-2/TRBV6-3; CDR3: CAGSQTGRDQPQHF; DNA: TGTGCCGGCAGTCAGACAGGGCGCGATCAGCCCCAGCATTTT
size: -; J: TRBJ1-3; D: -; V: TRBV19; CDR3: CASSMGASSGNTIYF; DNA: TGTGCCAGTAGTATGGGGGCCTCCTCTGGAAACACCATATATTTT
size: -; J: TRBJ1-2; D: -; V: TRBV27; CDR3: CASSSKLTGYGYTF; DNA: TGTGCCAGCAGTTCCAAATTGACAGGCTATGGCTACACCTTC
size: many; J: TRBJ1-1; D: -; V: TRBV19; CDR3: CASSINRNTEAFF; DNA: TGTGCCAGTAGTATCAACAGGAACACTGAAGCTTTCTTT
size: -; J: TRBJ1-4; D: -; V: TRBV3-1/TRBV3-2; CDR3: CASSQVGGGANEKLFF; DNA: TGTGCCAGCAGCCAAGTTGGTGGGGGGGCTAATGAAAAACTGTTTTTT
size: -; J: TRBJ1-1; D: -; V: TRBV9; CDR3: CASSAGLEDTEAFF; DNA: TGTGCCAGCAGCGCCGGGTTAGAGGACACTGAAGCTTTCTTT
size: -; J: TRBJ2-7; D: -; V: TRBV6-6; CDR3: CASSWQGYGEQYF; DNA: TGTGCCAGCAGTTGGCAGGGGTATGGGGAGCAGTACTTC
size: once; J: TRBJ1-1; D: -; V: TRBV4-2; CDR3: CASSQGLGGYLNTEAFF; DNA: TGTGCCAGCAGCCAAGGGTTGGGGGGATACCTGAACACTGAAGCTTTCTTT
size: few; J: TRBJ2-7; D: -; V: TRBV11-1; CDR3: CASSLGRVYPYEQYF; DNA: TGTGCCAGCAGCTTAGGCAGGGTTTATCCCTACGAGCAGTACTTC
size: -; J: TRBJ2-4; D: TRBD2; V: TRBV29-1; CDR3: CSVAGGQFLAKNIQYF; DNA: TGCAGCGTTGCGGGAGGGCAGTTCTTAGCCAAAAACATTCAGTACTTC
size: -; J: TRBJ1-6; D: -; V: TRBV10-3; CDR3: CAISPKGAMDSPLHF; DNA: TGTGCCATCAGTCCGAAAGGGGCGATGGATTCACCCCTCCACTTT
size: -; J: TRBJ2-1; D: TRBD2; V: TRBV7-9; CDR3: CASSLALAGAYNEQFF; DNA: TGTGCCAGCAGCTTGGCCCTAGCGGGTGCCTACAATGAGCAGTTCTTC
size: -; J: TRBJ2-1; D: TRBD1; V: TRBV7-6; CDR3: CASSSAPGQNYNEQFF; DNA: TGTGCCAGCAGCTCCGCCCCGGGACAGAACTACAATGAGCAGTTCTTC
size: -; J: TRBJ2-1; D: TRBD2; V: TRBV11-1; CDR3: CASSLVKGRAYNEQFF; DNA: TGTGCCAGCAGCTTAGTTAAGGGGAGGGCCTACAATGAGCAGTTCTTC
size: -; J: TRBJ1-6; D: -; V: TRBV27; CDR3: CASSLLDPREPLHF; DNA: TGTGCCAGCAGTTTACTTGACCCCAGGGAACCCCTCCACTTT
size: -; J: TRBJ1-6; D: TRBD1; V: TRBV27; CDR3: CASRPSTGPNSPLHF; DNA: TGTGCCAGCAGGCCCTCGACAGGGCCGAATTCACCCCTCCACTTT
size: -; J: TRBJ2-5; D: TRBD2; V: TRBV5-1; CDR3: CASSPSYLAAQETQYF; DNA: TGCGCCAGCAGCCCCTCCTATCTAGCGGCCCAAGAGACCCAGTACTTC
size: -; J: TRBJ1-3; D: -; V: TRBV7-2; CDR3: CASSLEYSGNTIYF; DNA: TGTGCCAGCAGCTTAGAATATTCTGGAAACACCATATATTTT
size: -; J: TRBJ2-1; D: TRBD2; V: TRBV24-1; CDR3: CATSDIAGGYNEQFF; DNA: TGTGCCACCAGTGATATAGCGGGGGGCTACAATGAGCAGTTCTTC
size: -; J: TRBJ2-1; D: -; V: TRBV5-4; CDR3: CASSLTSNPYNEQFF; DNA: TGTGCCAGCAGCTTGACTAGCAACCCCTACAATGAGCAGTTCTTC
size: -; J: TRBJ1-3; D: -; V: TRBV5-6; CDR3: CASSSYWQGYSGNTIYF; DNA: TGTGCCAGCAGCTCTTATTGGCAGGGATACTCTGGAAACACCATATATTTT
size: -; J: TRBJ1-2; D: -; V: TRBV5-6; CDR3: CASSLAAWGAGGYTF; DNA: TGTGCCAGCAGCTTGGCCGCATGGGGCGCGGGGGGCTACACCTTC
size: -; J: TRBJ1-3; D: TRBD1; V: TRBV4-3; CDR3: CASSQSTGAGNTIYF; DNA: TGCGCCAGCAGCCAATCGACAGGGGCTGGAAACACCATATATTTT
size: -; J: TRBJ2-3; D: -; V: TRBV6-4; CDR3: CASSDWDTSTDTQYF; DNA: TGTGCCAGCAGTGACTGGGACACTAGCACAGATACGCAGTATTTT